Sequencing of this TCR beta chain was carried out in a study of T cell responses to AZD1222 COVID-19 vaccine. With regard to this clone: The antigen remains unidentified.

Some second doses came at about 4 weeks and others at about 12 weeks; these were pooled. Broader study findings: Repertoire samples came only from after the peak T cell response.

The CDR3 runs to 14 residues. Trimming removed 6 bases at V and 4 bases at J, with 10 bases between. The germline CDR1 and CDR2 sequences are SGHTA and FQGNSA. The repertoire was sequenced with immunoSEQ multiplex PCR; TCRdb's copy has only in-frame clones and lacks some. Of roughly 170,000 clones listed, roughly 94% are singletons. The V call is TRBV7-2, the J call TRBJ1-6; maybe TRBD1 (5 bases). The clonotype was recovered from an adult who received the AZD1222 COVID-19 vaccine. The sample in question was peripheral blood, obtained 28 days after the second AZD1222 dose. Here the CDR3 reads CASSPTGYNSPLHF. CDR3 sequence (DNA): TGTGCCAGCAGTCCAACAGGATATAATTCACCCCTCCACTTT.